These T cell receptor beta chains were read from a single sample in a study of OX40 agonist ivuxolimab in advanced cancers. The data were produced by immunoSEQ multiplex PCR, yet TCRdb's version contains in-frame clones alone and is incomplete. The table lists about 78,000 clones, less than 90% of them singletons. Here the sequenced sample was CD4+ or CD8+ T cells sorted from blood, taken in a trial of the OX40 agonist ivuxolimab. The receptors originated from an adult with an advanced solid tumor such as melanoma, head and neck, liver or kidney cancer. Both conserved end residues are trimmed from each CDR3. Fields, in order: V gene, J gene, CDR3 protein.

TRBV10-3,TRBJ2-7,AISDRGPYEQY
TRBV7-9,NA,ASGPVWGRYEQY
TRBV11-2,TRBJ1-6,ASSLGGFNSPLH
TRBV19,TRBJ2-4,ASSPGGPLAKNIQY
TRBV27,TRBJ2-7,ASTSGLYEQY
TRBV6-5,TRBJ2-3,ASSGTSGTQY
TRBV11-2,TRBJ2-7,ASGALGTVVSYEQY
TRBV7-8,TRBJ1-5,ASSLRDISNQPQH
TRBV18,TRBJ1-2,ASSLRGDRGYT
TRBV2,TRBJ1-4,ASSEALIRDANEKLF
TRBV28,TRBJ1-1,ASRPRQYTEAF
TRBV5-4,TRBJ2-3,ASSRGGPTDTQY
TRBV5-1,TRBJ1-2,ASSLVSPGYGYT
TRBV6-6,TRBJ1-2,ASIPRGGFYGYT
TRBV5-6,TRBJ2-7,ASSSLRLARSYEQY
TRBV14,TRBJ2-1,ASSQGLVQASAF